This TCR beta chain was recorded in a study of shared clonotypes between healthy human individuals. Findings of the study overall: Clonotype sharing among donors was expected to depend on sequencing depth.

CD45RO-negative CD8 cells positively selected for CCR7 made up the naive population, which excluded terminally differentiated effector memory CD45RA+ cells. Only Caucasian adults living in Nashville, Tennessee served as donors. Remarks on this clone: Its specificity is unknown.

The germline V gene encodes CDR1 LNHDA and CDR2 SQIVND (reference sequence). The CDR3 length is 14 residues. The trim removed 6 bases at V and 8 bases at J, leaving 10 bases unmatched. Deep level was the assay's run setting. Each subset's genomic DNA was split evenly across several immunoSEQ plates. This table comes from immunoSEQ multiplex PCR, and its TCRdb copy is limited to in-frame clones, with some not included. Seen here are approximately 2,000,000 clones, 93% observed once, and the top ten hold over 1.5%. The material sequenced was naive CD8+ T cells from PBMCs. The chain combines TRBV19 with TRBJ1-5, with 7 bases fitting TRBD1. The receptor's source is a man younger than 35 in good health. Some clones in this sample may be carry-over from other donors' samples. The CDR3 sequence: CASRVQGKVEPQHF. CDR3 nucleotide sequence: TGTGCCAGTAGGGTACAGGGGAAGGTGGAGCCCCAGCATTTT.